This T cell receptor (beta chain) was obtained from a study of T cells in Graves' hyperthyroidism and ophthalmopathy. TCR beta CDR3 sequences were amplified from RNA transcripts. The HTBI set primed first-round TCR CDR3 RT-PCR. TCRdb called the multiplex PCR reads again in MiXCR, with one record for every CDR3 protein. This sample has approximately 640,000 distinct CDR3 sequences, with about a sixth found just once. This clonotype was recorded at least ten times. What it binds is unknown. The patients, who ranged from 18 to 65 in age, presented with newly diagnosed hyperthyroidism lasting under 2 months. Uncontrolled infection, other autoimmune disease, pregnancy or lactation disqualified patients from enrolment. Each 10 ml fresh peripheral blood draw supplied the PBMCs. Study-level findings and limits: A 13 V-J model separated ophthalmopathy from stable hyperthyroidism.

The CDR3 covers 13 residues. The V gene lost 5 bases and the J gene lost 3 bases, with 11 bases spanning the gap. The origin of this receptor is a woman aged 30 to 39 with Graves' hyperthyroidism. The chain joins TRBV12-3 or TRBV12-4 to TRBJ2-7; perhaps TRBD2 as D (6 bases). The sample was blood. The CDR3 region is CASSPRRDYEQYF. Here the CDR3 DNA reads TGTGCCAGCAGTCCCCGGAGGGACTACGAGCAGTACTTC.